The rows below give T cell receptor beta chains drawn from one sample of a study of OX40 agonist ivuxolimab in advanced cancers. Profiled with immunoSEQ multiplex PCR; TCRdb holds only in-frame clones, not every one. The repertoire consists of more than 55,000 clones, with roughly 82% occurring once and the leading ten covering roughly 3.7%. The source material was CD4+ or CD8+ T cells sorted from blood, sampled in a trial of the OX40 agonist ivuxolimab. All receptors come from an adult with an advanced solid tumor such as melanoma, head and neck, liver or kidney cancer. Both conserved end residues are part of each CDR3.

TRBJ1-1 TRBV7-9 CASSLTGMNTEAFF
TRBJ1-2 TRBV18 CASSPLTGRGDYGYTF
TRBJ2-1 TRBV6-5 CASRTRDNEQFF
TRBJ1-1 TRBV2 CASSEAGGKTEAFF
TRBJ2-7 TRBV5-5 CASSYRDGRSYEQYF
TRBJ2-3 TRBV27 CASSKGGTDTQYF
TRBJ1-1 TRBV6-5 CASSYSGGVNTEAFF
TRBJ2-7 TRBV4-3 CASSQERTGRNEQYF
TRBJ1-6 TRBV5-1 CASSFERNSPLHF
TRBJ1-5 TRBV30 CAWSVQPDQPQHF
TRBJ1-5 TRBV7-9 CASSSIGGTGEDQPQHF
TRBJ2-4 TRBV7-9 CASSRTGGWGNIQYF
TRBJ2-5 TRBV13 CASSSPAGLVVGETQYF
TRBJ1-5 TRBV5-5 CASSYGQGGQPQHF
TRBJ2-1 TRBV6-1 CASRPAGAYNEQFF
TRBJ2-3 TRBV5-1 CASSLPIGRDTQYF
TRBJ2-3 TRBV5-6 CASSRAGTDTQYF